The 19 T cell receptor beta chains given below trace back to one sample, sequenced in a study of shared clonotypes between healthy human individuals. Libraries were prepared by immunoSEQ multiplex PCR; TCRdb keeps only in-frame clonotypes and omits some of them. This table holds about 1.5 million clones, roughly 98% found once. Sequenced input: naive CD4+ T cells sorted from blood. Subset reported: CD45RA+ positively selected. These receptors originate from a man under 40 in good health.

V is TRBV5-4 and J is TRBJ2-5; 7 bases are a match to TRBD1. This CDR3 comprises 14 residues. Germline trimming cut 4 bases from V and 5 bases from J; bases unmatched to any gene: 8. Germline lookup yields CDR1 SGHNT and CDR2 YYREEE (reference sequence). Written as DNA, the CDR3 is TGTGCCAGCAGCAACCGGGACAGTGTTGAGACCCAGTACTTC. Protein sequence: CASSNRDSVETQYF.

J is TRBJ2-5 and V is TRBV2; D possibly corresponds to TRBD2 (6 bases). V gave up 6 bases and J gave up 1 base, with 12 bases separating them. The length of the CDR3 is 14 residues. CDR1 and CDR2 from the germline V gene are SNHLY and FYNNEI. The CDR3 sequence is CASRPRTTQETQYF. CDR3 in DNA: TGTGCCAGCAGGCCCCGGACTACCCAAGAGACCCAGTACTTC.

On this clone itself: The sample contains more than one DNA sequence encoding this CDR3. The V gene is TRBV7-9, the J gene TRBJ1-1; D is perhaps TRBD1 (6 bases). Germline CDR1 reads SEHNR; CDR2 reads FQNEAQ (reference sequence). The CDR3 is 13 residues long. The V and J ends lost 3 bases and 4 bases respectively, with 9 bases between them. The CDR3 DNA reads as TGTGCCAGCAGCTTGGAAGGGGGCACTGAAGCTTTCTTT. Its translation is CASSLEGGTEAFF.

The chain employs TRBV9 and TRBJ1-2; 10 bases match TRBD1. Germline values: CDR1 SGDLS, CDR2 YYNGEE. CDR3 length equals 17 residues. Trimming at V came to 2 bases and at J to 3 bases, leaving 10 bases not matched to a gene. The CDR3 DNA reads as TGTGCCAGCAGCGTCCCGTCCCGGGACAGGGGTCACTATGGCTACACCTTC. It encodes CASSVPSRDRGHYGYTF.

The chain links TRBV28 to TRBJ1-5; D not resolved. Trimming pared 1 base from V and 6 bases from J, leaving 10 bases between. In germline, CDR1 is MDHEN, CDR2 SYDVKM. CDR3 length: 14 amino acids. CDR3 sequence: CASSLLQLGQPQHF. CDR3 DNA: TGTGCCAGCAGTTTATTACAATTGGGTCAGCCCCAGCATTTT.

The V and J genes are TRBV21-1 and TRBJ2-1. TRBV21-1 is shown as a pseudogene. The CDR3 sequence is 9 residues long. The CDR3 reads CASSPEQFF. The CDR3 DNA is TGTGCCAGCAGTCCTGAGCAGTTCTTC.

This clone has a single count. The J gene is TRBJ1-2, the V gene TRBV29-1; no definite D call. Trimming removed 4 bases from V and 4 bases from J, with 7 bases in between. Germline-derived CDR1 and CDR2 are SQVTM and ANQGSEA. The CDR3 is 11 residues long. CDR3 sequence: CSVVAGYGYTF. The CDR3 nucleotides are TGCAGCGTTGTAGCCGGCTATGGCTACACCTTC.

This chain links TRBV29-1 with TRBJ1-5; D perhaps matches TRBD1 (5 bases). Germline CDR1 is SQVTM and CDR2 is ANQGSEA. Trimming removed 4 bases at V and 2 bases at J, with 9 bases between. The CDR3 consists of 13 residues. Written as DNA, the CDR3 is TGCAGCGTTGGGGGCCTCGGCAATCAGCCCCAGCATTTT. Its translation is CSVGGLGNQPQHF.

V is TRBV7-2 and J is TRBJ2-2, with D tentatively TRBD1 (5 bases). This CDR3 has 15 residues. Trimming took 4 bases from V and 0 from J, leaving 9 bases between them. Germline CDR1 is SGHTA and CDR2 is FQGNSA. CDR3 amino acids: CASSSRQTNTGELFF. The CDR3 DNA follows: TGTGCCAGCAGCTCCAGACAGACGAACACCGGGGAGCTGTTTTTT.

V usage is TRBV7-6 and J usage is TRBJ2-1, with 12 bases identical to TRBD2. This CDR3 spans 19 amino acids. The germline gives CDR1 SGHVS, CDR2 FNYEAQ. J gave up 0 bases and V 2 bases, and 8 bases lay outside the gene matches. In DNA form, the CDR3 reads TGTGCCAGCAGCTTAAGACTAGCGGGGGACTTGAGCTCCTACAATGAGCAGTTCTTC. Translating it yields CASSLRLAGDLSSYNEQFF.

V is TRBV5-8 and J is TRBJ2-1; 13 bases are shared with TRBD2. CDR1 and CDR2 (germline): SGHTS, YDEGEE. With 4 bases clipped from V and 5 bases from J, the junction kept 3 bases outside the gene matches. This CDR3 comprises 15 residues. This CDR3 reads CASSPGLAGHNEQFF. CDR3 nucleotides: TGTGCCAGCAGCCCGGGACTAGCGGGACACAATGAGCAGTTCTTC.

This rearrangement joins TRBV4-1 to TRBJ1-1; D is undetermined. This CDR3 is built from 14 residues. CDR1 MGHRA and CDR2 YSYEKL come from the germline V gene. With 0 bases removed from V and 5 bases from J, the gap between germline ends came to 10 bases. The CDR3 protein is CASSQDPAVTEAFF. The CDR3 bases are TGCGCCAGCAGCCAAGATCCAGCAGTTACTGAAGCTTTCTTT.

The CDR3 here is CSGRQVNTEAFF. For the CDR3, the DNA is TGCAGCGGTCGACAGGTGAACACTGAAGCTTTCTTT. V usage is TRBV29-1 and J usage is TRBJ1-1, with TRBD1 as a possible D gene (6 bases). The CDR3 totals 12 residues. Germline V gene lookup returns CDR1 SQVTM and CDR2 ANQGSEA. The ends were cut back, 7 bases at V and 0 bases at J, with 9 bases in the middle.

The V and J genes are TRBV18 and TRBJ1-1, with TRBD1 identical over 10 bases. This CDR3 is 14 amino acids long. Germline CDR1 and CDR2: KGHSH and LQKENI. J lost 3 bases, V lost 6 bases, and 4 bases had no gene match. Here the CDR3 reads CASSIGTGDTEAFF. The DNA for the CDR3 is TGTGCCAGCTCGATAGGGACAGGGGACACTGAAGCTTTCTTT.

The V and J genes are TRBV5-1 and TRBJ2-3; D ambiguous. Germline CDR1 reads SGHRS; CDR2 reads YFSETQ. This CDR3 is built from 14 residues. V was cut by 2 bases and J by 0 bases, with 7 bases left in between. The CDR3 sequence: CASSFLLSTDTQYF. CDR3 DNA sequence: TGCGCCAGCAGCTTCCTACTGAGCACAGATACGCAGTATTTT.

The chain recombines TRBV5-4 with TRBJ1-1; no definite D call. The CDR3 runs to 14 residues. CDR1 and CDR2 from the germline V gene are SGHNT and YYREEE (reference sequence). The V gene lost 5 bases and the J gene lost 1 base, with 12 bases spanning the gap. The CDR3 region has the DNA TGTGCCAGCAGTCGGCGGACCCAGAACACTGAAGCTTTCTTT. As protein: CASSRRTQNTEAFF.

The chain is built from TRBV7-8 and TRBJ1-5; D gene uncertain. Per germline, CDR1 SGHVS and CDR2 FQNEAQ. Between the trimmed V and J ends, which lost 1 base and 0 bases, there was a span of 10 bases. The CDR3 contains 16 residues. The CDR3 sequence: CASSLDSLYSNQPQHF. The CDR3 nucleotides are TGTGCCAGCAGCTTAGACAGTTTGTATAGCAATCAGCCCCAGCATTTT.

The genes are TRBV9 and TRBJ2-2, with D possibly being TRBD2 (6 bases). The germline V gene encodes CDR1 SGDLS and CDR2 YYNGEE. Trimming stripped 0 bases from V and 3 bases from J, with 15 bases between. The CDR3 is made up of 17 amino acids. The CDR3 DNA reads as TGTGCCAGCAGCGTAGGTAATAGCGGAATATACACCGGGGAGCTGTTTTTT. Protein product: CASSVGNSGIYTGELFF.

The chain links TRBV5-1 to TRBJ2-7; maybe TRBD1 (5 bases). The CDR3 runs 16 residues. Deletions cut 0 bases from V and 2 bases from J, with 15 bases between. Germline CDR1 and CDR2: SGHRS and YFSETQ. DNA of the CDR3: TGCGCCAGCAGCTTGGTTGTGGGGCGCATCCCCTACGAGCAGTACTTC. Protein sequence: CASSLVVGRIPYEQYF.